This TCR beta chain was sequenced during a study of T cell responses to AZD1222 COVID-19 vaccine (dated by TCRdb to the early 2020s). Broadly, across the study: AZD1222 recipients with second doses at about 4 weeks or about 12 weeks were pooled, because spike-specific TCR depth and breadth did not differ between schedules. A total of just over 230 trial participants underwent TCR sequencing, of whom some 200 had received two doses of AZD1222 and about 25 had received two doses of the MenACWY control vaccine. Trial participants were enrolled by age into subgroups of 18-55, 56-69 and 70-plus years, and roughly 150, 30 and 60 TCR-sequenced participants, respectively, were included in these subgroups. Overall study results and their limits: The vaccine-associated CD4 TCRs covered the entire spike protein, and the dominant responses fell in regions 160-218 and 743-854. Because no day 14 peak-response samples were available, repertoires were characterized only after the peak T cell response. A significant rise in spike-specific TCR breadth and depth was observed after two AZD1222 doses relative to day 0 and relative to MenACWY recipients. Epitopes outside the regions mutated in the B.1.351 and B.1.1.7 variants were reportedly recognized by nearly half of the unique spike-specific TCRs. Participants were mostly white British and included more females than males, and it was suggested by the authors that clonal diversity may have been underestimated. Conclusions about previously exposed vaccinees are limited, since just 6 or 7 AZD1222 recipients were seropositive for SARS-CoV-2 at baseline. In the small 56-69-year group, the increase in depth fell short of significance, most likely because of low power.

The CDR3 runs 13 residues from the cysteine to the phenylalanine. Only the CDR3 DNA is retained, 39 bases long and in frame from the first base. V lost 5 bases and J lost 4 bases; the stretch between them is 6 bases long. CDR1 SEHNR and CDR2 FQNEAQ were looked up in the germline V gene (reference sequence). What this sample's time point label stands for: baseline before first vaccination. The vaccinee samples were drawn from two UK trials, COV001 and COV002, one of which was a single-blind randomized controlled phase 2/3 trial testing AZD1222 (ChAdOx1 nCoV-19) in healthy adults. For TCRbeta chain sequencing, PBMC samples were collected from trial participants at day 0 and at day 28 after the second dose. The CDR3 regions of human TCRbeta chains were analyzed by immunosequencing. On the authors' methods: Repertoire TCRs were checked for matches against a reference library of SARS-CoV-2-specific TCRs that had been generated using the MIRA antigen-specificity platform. Breadth was defined as the fraction of unique TCRs that were SARS-CoV-2-associated. Depth was defined as the fraction of total T cells that were SARS-CoV-2-associated. Using the MIRA data, each spike-specific TCR was mapped to the spike region that the TCR reacts to and placed in a CD4 or CD8 class. Log10-transformed breadth and depth values were compared by one-way ANOVA with Sidak's multiple comparisons tests. TCRdb carries this immuneACCESS record with in-frame sequences only. Its versions omit some clonotypes, under half of them owing to an unresolved V gene in the studies checked, with the rest unexplained. V and J calls and clone size follow that table, whereas D and trimming were derived from the DNA. Across this sample there are 90,000 to 150,000 clones, with about 90% seen only once. 5.4% of the sample belongs to the ten largest clones.

For this clone: Its target antigen remains unknown. Qualities for individual bases were not recorded, and no much larger clone is one base off.

The chain couples TRBV7-9 to TRBJ2-6, with no confident D gene call. Sample: peripheral blood, taken on day 0 of AZD1222 vaccination. The clonotype was recovered from an adult in good health. The nucleotides are TGTGCCAGCAGCAAGAGCGGGGCCAACGTCCTGACTTTC. Its coded protein is CASSKSGANVLTF. With the rest looked up from the reference TRBV7-9 and TRBJ2-6 genes rather than sequenced, the full variable domain is DTGVSQNPRHKITKRGQNVTFRCDPISEHNRLYWYRQTLGQGPEFLTYFQNEAQLEKSRLLSDRFSAERPKGSFSTLEIQRTEQGDSAMYLCASSKSGANVLTFGAGSRLTVL.